These 17 T cell receptor beta chains were all obtained from the same sample, sequenced in a study of shared clonotypes between healthy human individuals (dated by TCRdb to 2020 to 2022). To prepare the library, the immunoSEQ multiplex PCR assay was applied. The source is immuneACCESS, and TCRdb retained only in-frame sequences with V and J called. Part of the clones is not carried over; for the studies checked, unresolved V genes explain less than half of this, and the remainder is unexplained. The sample yields about 2.4 million clones; about 92% were counted once. Around 0.15% of the sample goes to the ten largest clones. Sequencing input: naive CD4+ T cells sorted from blood. The cell subset or site label here, explained by the study, means: CD45RA+ positively selected. These receptors originate from a man aged 18 to 29 in good health.

V gene TRBV18 combines with J gene TRBJ2-7; D is ambiguous. This CDR3 spans 13 amino acids. Germline lookup yields CDR1 KGHSH and CDR2 LQKENI. Deletions cut 8 bases from V and 2 bases from J, with 13 bases between. CDR3 sequence: CASNGGDAYEQYF. The CDR3 DNA reads as TGTGCCAGCAATGGTGGGGATGCCTACGAGCAGTACTTC.

The chain links TRBV6-5 to TRBJ1-2; no firm D call. The germline V gene encodes CDR1 MNHEY and CDR2 SVGAGI. The length of the CDR3 is 13 residues. V lost 5 bases and J lost 4, with 11 bases in between. Here the CDR3 reads CASSTSGGYGYTF. CDR3 DNA sequence: TGTGCCAGCAGTACCTCGGGTGGCTATGGCTACACCTTC.

The chain has TRBV9 and TRBJ1-2, with 11 bases lining up with TRBD1. The CDR3 has 15 amino acids. The ends lost 3 bases at V and 8 bases at J; junction bases unmatched: 9. Germline values: CDR1 SGDLS, CDR2 YYNGEE. CDR3 nucleotide sequence: TGTGCCAGCAGCGCCTCGGGACAGGGGGGATCCGGCTACACCTTC. As protein: CASSASGQGGSGYTF.

This clone came up a few times. The chain couples TRBV19 to TRBJ1-5; D is unclear. Looked up from germline, CDR1 is LNHDA and CDR2 is SQIVND (reference sequence). The CDR3 runs to 12 residues. The CDR3 coding sequence is TGTGCAGCCGGGTTCGGCAATCAGCCCCAGCATTTT. Its translation: CAAGFGNQPQHF.

The rearrangement joins TRBV5-6 to TRBJ2-3; 14 nucleotides align to TRBD2. CDR1 and CDR2 from the germline V gene are SGHDT and YYEEEE. J was trimmed by 3 bases and V by 4 bases; bases with no gene match: 4. The CDR3 runs 16 residues. The CDR3 here is CASSQRTSGRTDTQYF. As DNA, the CDR3 is TGTGCCAGCAGCCAAAGGACTAGCGGGAGGACAGATACGCAGTATTTT.

This clone is a singleton in its sample. V usage is TRBV25-1 and J usage is TRBJ2-7; TRBD1 or TRBD2 may be the D gene (6 bases each). CDR1 is MGHDK, CDR2 SYGVNS, per germline. Trimming left V 2 bases short and J 0 bases short, with 14 bases between. The CDR3 has 16 residues. CDR3 sequence: CASSETLGGGSYEQYF. The CDR3 DNA reads TGTGCCAGCAGTGAAACCCTAGGGGGAGGCTCCTACGAGCAGTACTTC.

The genes are TRBV13 and TRBJ2-7; TRBD2 aligns across 8 bases. V shed 9 bases and J 2 bases; nucleotides not matched to a gene: 15. The CDR3 is 16 amino acids. CDR1 is PRHDT and CDR2 is FYEKMQ in the germline V gene (reference sequence). The CDR3 DNA reads TGTGCCAGTACGACCTCGATGACTAGCGAAACCTACGAGCAGTACTTC. The encoded protein is CASTTSMTSETYEQYF.

The V and J genes are TRBV6-5 and TRBJ1-1, with 8 bases fitting TRBD1. After removal of 7 bases from V and 4 bases from J, the junction contained 8 bases not matched to a gene. Germline loops: CDR1 MNHEY, CDR2 SVGAGI. The CDR3 runs to 14 residues. CDR3 in DNA: TGTGCCAGCACCTTCGGACAGGGACTCACTGAAGCTTTCTTT. This sequence encodes CASTFGQGLTEAFF.

The rearrangement uses TRBV12-5 and TRBJ2-5, with D unresolved. The CDR3 covers 14 residues. CDR1 is LGHNT and CDR2 is FRNRAP in the germline V gene. The V gene lost 6 bases and the J gene lost 1 base, with 12 bases spanning the gap. The CDR3 DNA reads as TGTGCTAGTGGCCCATATGGCTTCCAAGAGACCCAGTACTTC. Translating gives CASGPYGFQETQYF.

The chain carries TRBV5-1 and TRBJ2-3; D remains unclear. V was shortened by 4 bases and J by 4 bases, with 13 bases between the two germline ends. The CDR3 has 14 amino acids. CDR1 is SGHRS, CDR2 YFSETQ, per germline. The CDR3 bases are TGCGCCAGCAGCATGGCCCGAGGCGCAGATACGCAGTATTTT. Amino acids: CASSMARGADTQYF.

This clone was observed a few times. The chain uses TRBV30 and TRBJ1-6; 7 nucleotides align to TRBD1. Germline V gives CDR1 GTSNPN, CDR2 SVGIG (reference sequence). The CDR3 is made up of 15 amino acids. Germline trimming cut 3 bases from V and 0 bases from J; bases unmatched to any gene: 2. For the CDR3, the DNA is TGTGCCTGGAGCAGGGGGAGCTCCTATAATTCACCCCTCCACTTT. As protein: CAWSRGSSYNSPLHF.

V and J are TRBV5-1 and TRBJ2-1, with D possibly being TRBD1 (5 bases). The germline CDR1 and CDR2 sequences are SGHRS and YFSETQ. The CDR3 has 15 residues. Trimming removed 5 bases from V and 4 bases from J, with 16 bases in between. The CDR3 is CASSLRSQGYNEQFF. CDR3 nucleotide sequence: TGCGCCAGCAGTTTGAGAAGCCAGGGATACAATGAGCAGTTCTTC.

For this clone: Other DNA sequences within the sample encode an identical CDR3. The chain joins TRBV20-1 to TRBJ2-5, with D hard to call. V was shortened by 6 bases and J by 5 bases, with 7 bases between the two germline ends. Germline CDR1 DFQATT, CDR2 SNEGSKA (reference sequence). The CDR3 consists of 10 residues. This CDR3 is CSARPETQYF. CDR3 DNA: TGCAGTGCCAGACCGGAGACCCAGTACTTC.

For this clone: The sample holds other DNA sequences that translate to the same CDR3. V and J are TRBV9 and TRBJ1-1, with no clear D. V lost 0 bases and J 2 bases, leaving 8 bases between the germline ends. This CDR3 has 14 residues. Germline loops: CDR1 SGDLS, CDR2 YYNGEE. For the CDR3, the DNA is TGTGCCAGCAGCGTAGGGGGAGAAAACACTGAAGCTTTCTTT. Protein: CASSVGGENTEAFF.

V usage is TRBV7-3 and J usage is TRBJ1-1; no reliable D call. Germline lookup yields CDR1 SGHTA and CDR2 FQGTGA. Trimming shortened V by 2 bases and J by 0 bases, and 10 bases separated the two germline ends. This CDR3 region has 15 residues. The CDR3: CASSLLRTVNTEAFF. The DNA for the CDR3 is TGTGCCAGCAGCTTATTACGGACGGTGAACACTGAAGCTTTCTTT. Full variable domain (outside the CDR3, taken from reference TRBV7-3 and TRBJ1-1): GAGVSQTPSNKVTEKGKYVELRCDPISGHTALYWYRQSLGQGPEFLIYFQGTGAADDSGLPNDRFFAVRPEGSVSTLKIQRTERGDSAVYLCASSLLRTVNTEAFFGQGTRLTVV.

This clone was seen only a few times. V is TRBV30 and J is TRBJ1-6; TRBD1 matches 7 bases. The CDR3 loop spans 15 amino acids. V shed 2 bases and J 6 bases; nucleotides not matched to a gene: 7. CDR1 and CDR2 from the germline V gene are GTSNPN and SVGIG (reference sequence). CDR3 region: CAWSTGTVGNSPLHF. The DNA of the CDR3 is TGTGCCTGGAGTACGGGGACAGTTGGTAATTCACCCCTCCACTTT.

In its sample, this clone was seen once. Other DNA sequences within the sample encode an identical CDR3. CDR3 in DNA: TGTGCCAGCAGCTTACAAAATCAGCCCCAGCATTTT. It yields the protein CASSLQNQPQHF. The chain is built from TRBV28 and TRBJ1-5; D unclear. The germline V gene encodes CDR1 MDHEN and CDR2 SYDVKM. The CDR3 runs to 12 residues. Trimming left V 6 bases short and J 4 bases short, with 7 bases between. The whole variable domain, remainder taken from reference TRBV28 and TRBJ1-5, is DVKVTQSSRYLVKRTGEKVFLECVQDMDHENMFWYRQDPGLGLRLIYFSYDVKMKEKGDIPEGYSVSREKKERFSLILESASTNQTSMYLCASSLQNQPQHFGDGTRLSIL.